This TCR beta chain appears in the sequencing data of a study of blood T cell repertoires in COVID-19. Original processing methods: For nucleated cells, counts were estimated from reference gene primer amplification. Libraries were prepared by immunoSEQ multiplex PCR; TCRdb keeps only in-frame clonotypes and omits some of them. The DNA was the basis for D and trimming; V, J and clone size are from that table. The sample yields 150,000 or so clones, 75% to 85% seen once. The germline CDR1 and CDR2 sequences are MGHRA and YSYEKL. Trimming removed 0 bases from V and 6 bases from J, with 9 bases in between. The CDR3 loop spans 15 amino acids.

This chain links TRBV4-1 with TRBJ1-6; D unclear. The specimen was peripheral blood. The receptor was derived from a woman in her forties or fifties with acute or convalescent COVID-19. In nucleotides, the CDR3 is TGCGCCAGCAGCCAAGACGGACTGAGTAATTCACCCCTCCACTTT. This codes for CASSQDGLSNSPLHF.